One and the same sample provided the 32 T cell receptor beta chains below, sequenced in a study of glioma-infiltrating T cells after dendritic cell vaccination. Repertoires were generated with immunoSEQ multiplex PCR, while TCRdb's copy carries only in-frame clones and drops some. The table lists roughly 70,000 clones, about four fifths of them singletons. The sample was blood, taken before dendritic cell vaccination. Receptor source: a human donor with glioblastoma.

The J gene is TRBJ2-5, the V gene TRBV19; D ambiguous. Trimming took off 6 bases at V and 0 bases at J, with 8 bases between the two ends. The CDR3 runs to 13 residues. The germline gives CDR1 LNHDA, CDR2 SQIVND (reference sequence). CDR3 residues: CASSTAYQETQYF. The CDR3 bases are TGTGCCAGTAGCACAGCTTACCAAGAGACCCAGTACTTC.

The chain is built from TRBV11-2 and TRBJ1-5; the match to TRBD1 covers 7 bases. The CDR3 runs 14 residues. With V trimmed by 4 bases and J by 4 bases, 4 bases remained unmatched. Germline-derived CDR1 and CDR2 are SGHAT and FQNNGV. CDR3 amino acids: CASSSTQGNQPQHF. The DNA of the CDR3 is TGTGCCAGCAGCTCTACACAGGGGAATCAGCCCCAGCATTTT.

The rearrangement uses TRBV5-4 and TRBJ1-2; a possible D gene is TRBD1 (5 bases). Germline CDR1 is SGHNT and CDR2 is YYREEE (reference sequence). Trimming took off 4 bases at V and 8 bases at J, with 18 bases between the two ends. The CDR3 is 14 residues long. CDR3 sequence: CASSRDSGFGGYTF. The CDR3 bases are TGTGCCAGCAGCAGGGACTCAGGGTTTGGGGGCTACACCTTC. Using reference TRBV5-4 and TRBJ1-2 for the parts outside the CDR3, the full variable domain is ETGVTQSPTHLIKTRGQQVTLRCSSQSGHNTVSWYQQALGQGPQFIFQYYREEENGRGNFPPRFSGLQFPNYSSELNVNALELDDSALYLCASSRDSGFGGYTFGSGTRLTVV.

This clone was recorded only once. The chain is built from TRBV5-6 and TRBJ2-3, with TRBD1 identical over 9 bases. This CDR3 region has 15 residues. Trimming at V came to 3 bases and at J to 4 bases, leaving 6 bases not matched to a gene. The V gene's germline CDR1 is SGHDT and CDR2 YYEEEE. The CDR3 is CASSSGTGTADTQYF. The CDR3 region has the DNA TGTGCCAGCAGCTCCGGGACAGGGACCGCAGATACGCAGTATTTT.

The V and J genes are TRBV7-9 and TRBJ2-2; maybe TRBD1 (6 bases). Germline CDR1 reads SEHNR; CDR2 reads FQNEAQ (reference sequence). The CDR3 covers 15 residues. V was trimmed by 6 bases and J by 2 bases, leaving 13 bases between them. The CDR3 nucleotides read TGTGCCAGCAGACCCAGGACAGCTAACACCGGGGAGCTGTTTTTT. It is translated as CASRPRTANTGELFF.

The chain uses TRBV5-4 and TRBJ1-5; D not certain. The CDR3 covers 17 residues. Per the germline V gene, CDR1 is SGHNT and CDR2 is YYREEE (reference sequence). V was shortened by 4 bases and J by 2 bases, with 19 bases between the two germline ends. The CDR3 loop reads CASSPDEARGGNQPQHF. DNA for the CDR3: TGTGCCAGCAGCCCGGATGAAGCCAGAGGTGGCAATCAGCCCCAGCATTTT.

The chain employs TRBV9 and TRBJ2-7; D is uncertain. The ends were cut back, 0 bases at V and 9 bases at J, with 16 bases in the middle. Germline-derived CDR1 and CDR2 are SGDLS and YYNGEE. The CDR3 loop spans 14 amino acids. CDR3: CASSVAFADRTQYF. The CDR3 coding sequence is TGTGCCAGCAGCGTAGCTTTTGCAGATCGAACGCAGTACTTC.

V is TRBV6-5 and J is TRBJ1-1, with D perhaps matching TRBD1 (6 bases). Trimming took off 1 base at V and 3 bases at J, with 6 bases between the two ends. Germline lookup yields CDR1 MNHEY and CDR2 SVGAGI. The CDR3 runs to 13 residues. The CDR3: CASSYWTDTEAFF. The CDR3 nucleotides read TGTGCCAGCAGTTACTGGACAGACACTGAAGCTTTCTTT.

CDR3 protein: CSARTGGVSPTEAFF. The CDR3 DNA reads TGCAGCGCGAGGACAGGGGGTGTCTCCCCTACTGAAGCTTTCTTT. The chain links TRBV29-1 to TRBJ1-1; 10 bases are a match to TRBD1. Trimming took 7 bases from V and 5 from J; bases not matched to a gene: 13. The CDR3 totals 15 residues. CDR1 and CDR2 from the germline V gene are SQVTM and ANQGSEA.

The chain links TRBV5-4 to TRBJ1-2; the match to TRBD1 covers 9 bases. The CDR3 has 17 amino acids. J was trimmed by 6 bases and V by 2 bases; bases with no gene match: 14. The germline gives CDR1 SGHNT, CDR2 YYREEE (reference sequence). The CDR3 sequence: CASSFPGQGFDSDGYTF. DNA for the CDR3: TGTGCCAGCAGCTTCCCGGGACAGGGATTTGATTCGGATGGCTACACCTTC. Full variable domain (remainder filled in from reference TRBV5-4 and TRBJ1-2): ETGVTQSPTHLIKTRGQQVTLRCSSQSGHNTVSWYQQALGQGPQFIFQYYREEENGRGNFPPRFSGLQFPNYSSELNVNALELDDSALYLCASSFPGQGFDSDGYTFGSGTRLTVV.

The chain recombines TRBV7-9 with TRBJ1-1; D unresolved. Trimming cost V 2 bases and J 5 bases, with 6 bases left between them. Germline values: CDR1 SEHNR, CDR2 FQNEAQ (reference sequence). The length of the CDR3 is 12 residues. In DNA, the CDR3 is TGTGCCAGCAGCTTAATCGGGACTGAAGCTTTCTTT. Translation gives CASSLIGTEAFF.

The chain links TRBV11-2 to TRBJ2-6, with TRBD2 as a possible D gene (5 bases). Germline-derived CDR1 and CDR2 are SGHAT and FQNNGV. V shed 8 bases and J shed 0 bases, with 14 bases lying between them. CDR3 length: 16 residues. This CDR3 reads CASQRVLGSGANVLTF. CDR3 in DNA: TGTGCCAGCCAGAGGGTATTGGGCTCTGGGGCCAACGTCCTGACTTTC.

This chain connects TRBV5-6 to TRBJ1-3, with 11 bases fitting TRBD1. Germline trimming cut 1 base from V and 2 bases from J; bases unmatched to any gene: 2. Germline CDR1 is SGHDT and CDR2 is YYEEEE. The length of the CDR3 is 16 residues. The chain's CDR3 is CASSLRGQGAGNTIYF. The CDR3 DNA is TGTGCCAGCAGCTTGCGGGGACAGGGGGCTGGAAACACCATATATTTT. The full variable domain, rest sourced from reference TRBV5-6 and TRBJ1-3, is DAGVTQSPTHLIKTRGQQVTLRCSPKSGHDTVSWYQQALGQGPQFIFQYYEEEERQRGNFPDRFSGHQFPNYSSELNVNALLLGDSALYLCASSLRGQGAGNTIYFGEGSWLTVV.

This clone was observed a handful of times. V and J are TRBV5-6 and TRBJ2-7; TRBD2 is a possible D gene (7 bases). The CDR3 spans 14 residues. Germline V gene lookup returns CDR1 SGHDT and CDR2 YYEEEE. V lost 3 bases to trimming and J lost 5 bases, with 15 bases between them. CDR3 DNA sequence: TGTGCCAGCAGCTACAAGGGGGGGGGTAACGAGCAGTACTTC. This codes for CASSYKGGGNEQYF.

In DNA form, the CDR3 reads TGTGCCAGCAGCTTAGTAGCGGGGTCGGTGACCGGGGAGCTGTTTTTT. Protein product: CASSLVAGSVTGELFF. V gene TRBV7-8 combines with J gene TRBJ2-2; 8 bases map to TRBD2. The CDR3 is made up of 16 amino acids. CDR1 is SGHVS and CDR2 is FQNEAQ in the germline V gene. Trimming cost V 1 base and J 5 bases; bases outside gene matches: 6.

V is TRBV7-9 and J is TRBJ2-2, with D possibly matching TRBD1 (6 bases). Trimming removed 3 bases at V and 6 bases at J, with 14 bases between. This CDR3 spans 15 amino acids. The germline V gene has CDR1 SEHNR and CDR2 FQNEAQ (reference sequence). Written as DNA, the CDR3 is TGTGCCAGCAGCTTCAACAGGGCCGGTCCCGGGGAGCTGTTTTTT. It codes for CASSFNRAGPGELFF.

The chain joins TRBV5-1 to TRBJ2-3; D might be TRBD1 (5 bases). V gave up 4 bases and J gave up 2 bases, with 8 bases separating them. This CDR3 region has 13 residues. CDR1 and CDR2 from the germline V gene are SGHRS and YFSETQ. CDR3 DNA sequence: TGCGCCAGCAGCACAGGAGACACAGATACGCAGTATTTT. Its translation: CASSTGDTDTQYF.

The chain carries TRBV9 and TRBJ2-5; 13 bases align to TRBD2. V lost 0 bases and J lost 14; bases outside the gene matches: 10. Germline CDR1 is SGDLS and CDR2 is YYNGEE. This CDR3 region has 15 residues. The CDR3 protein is CASSVAGLAGKRPYF. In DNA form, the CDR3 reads TGTGCCAGCAGCGTAGCGGGACTAGCGGGAAAGAGACCTTACTTC.

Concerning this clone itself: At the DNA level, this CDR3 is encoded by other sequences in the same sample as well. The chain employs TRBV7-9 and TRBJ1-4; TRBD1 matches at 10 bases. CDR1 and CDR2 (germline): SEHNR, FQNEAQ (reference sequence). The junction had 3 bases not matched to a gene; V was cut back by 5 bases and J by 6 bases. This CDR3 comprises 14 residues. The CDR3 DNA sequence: TGTGCCAGCAGCCGGGACAGGGGAGATGAAAAACTGTTTTTT. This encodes CASSRDRGDEKLFF.

CDR3 region: CSVRDIFNYGYTF. CDR3 in DNA: TGCAGCGTCCGGGACATCTTTAACTATGGCTACACCTTC. This chain uses TRBV29-1 with TRBJ1-2, with D perhaps matching TRBD1 (6 bases). Germline V CDR1 and CDR2: SQVTM, ANQGSEA. The V gene lost 6 bases and the J gene lost 1 base, with 12 bases spanning the gap. The CDR3 has 13 residues. The whole variable domain, remainder taken from reference TRBV29-1 and TRBJ1-2, is SAVISQKPSRDICQRGTSLTIQCQVDSQVTMMFWYRQQPGQSLTLIATANQGSEATYESGFVIDKFPISRPNLTFSTLTVSNMSPEDSSIYLCSVRDIFNYGYTFGSGTRLTVV.

In nucleotides, the CDR3 is TGTGCAAGTCGCTCCTCCCGTTCCGGAGGTGGGACAGATACGCAGTATTTT. This gives the protein CASRSSRSGGGTDTQYF. V usage is TRBV12-2 and J usage is TRBJ2-3; no check of the table's D call, TRBD2, against the DNA was made. TRBV12-2 is classified as a pseudogene. The length of the CDR3 is 17 residues.

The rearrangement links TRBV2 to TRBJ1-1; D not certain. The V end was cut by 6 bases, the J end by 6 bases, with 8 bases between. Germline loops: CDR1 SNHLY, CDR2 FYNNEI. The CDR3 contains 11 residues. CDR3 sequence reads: CASRAGPEAFF. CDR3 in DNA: TGTGCCAGCAGAGCGGGCCCTGAAGCTTTCTTT. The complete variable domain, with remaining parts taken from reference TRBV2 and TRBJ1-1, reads EPEVTQTPSHQVTQMGQEVILRCVPISNHLYFYWYRQILGQKVEFLVSFYNNEISEKSEIFDDQFSVERPDGSNFTLKIRSTKLEDSAMYFCASRAGPEAFFGQGTRLTVV.

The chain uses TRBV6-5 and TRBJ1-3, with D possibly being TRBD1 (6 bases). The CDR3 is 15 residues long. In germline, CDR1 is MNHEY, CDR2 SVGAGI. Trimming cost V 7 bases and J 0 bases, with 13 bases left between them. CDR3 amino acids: CASTSDRNSGNTIYF. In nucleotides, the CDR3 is TGTGCCAGCACCTCCGACAGGAACTCTGGAAACACCATATATTTT.

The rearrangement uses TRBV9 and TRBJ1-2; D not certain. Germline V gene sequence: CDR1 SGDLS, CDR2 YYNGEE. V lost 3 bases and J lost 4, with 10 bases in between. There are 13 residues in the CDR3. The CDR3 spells CASSARNSYGYTF. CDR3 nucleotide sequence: TGTGCCAGCAGCGCGAGGAATTCCTATGGCTACACCTTC.

The CDR3 loop reads CASSSLLGGGNTEAFF. CDR3 nucleotide sequence: TGTGCCAGCAGTTCACTATTAGGGGGGGGGAACACTGAAGCTTTCTTT. The chain joins TRBV27 to TRBJ1-1, with D tentatively TRBD1 (6 bases). Trimming took off 4 bases at V and 1 base at J, with 16 bases between the two ends. The V gene's germline CDR1 is MNHEY and CDR2 SMNVEV (reference sequence). The CDR3 consists of 16 residues.

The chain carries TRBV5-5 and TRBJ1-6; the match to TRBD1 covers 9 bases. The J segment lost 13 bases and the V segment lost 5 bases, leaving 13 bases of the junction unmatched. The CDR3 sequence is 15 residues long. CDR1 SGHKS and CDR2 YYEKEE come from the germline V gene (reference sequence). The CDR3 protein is CASSRDRETPPPLHF. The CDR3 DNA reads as TGTGCCAGCAGTAGGGACAGGGAAACCCCCCCGCCCCTCCACTTT. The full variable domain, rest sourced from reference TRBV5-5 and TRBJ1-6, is DAGVTQSPTHLIKTRGQQVTLRCSPISGHKSVSWYQQVLGQGPQFIFQYYEKEERGRGNFPDRFSARQFPNYSSELNVNALLLGDSALYLCASSRDRETPPPLHFGNGTRLTVT.

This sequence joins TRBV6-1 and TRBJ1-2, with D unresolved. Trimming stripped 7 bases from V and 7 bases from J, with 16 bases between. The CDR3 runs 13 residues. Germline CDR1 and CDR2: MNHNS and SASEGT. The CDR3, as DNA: TGTGCCAGCACCGTGCAGGCGAGCTTTGGCTACACCTTC. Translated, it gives CASTVQASFGYTF.

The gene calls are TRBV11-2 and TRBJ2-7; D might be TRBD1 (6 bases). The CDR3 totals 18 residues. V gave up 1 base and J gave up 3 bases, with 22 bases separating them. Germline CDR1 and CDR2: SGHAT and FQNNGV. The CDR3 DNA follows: TGTGCCAGCAGCTTAGCCGGGTACAGACAGGACTTTATCTACGAGCAGTACTTC. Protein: CASSLAGYRQDFIYEQYF.

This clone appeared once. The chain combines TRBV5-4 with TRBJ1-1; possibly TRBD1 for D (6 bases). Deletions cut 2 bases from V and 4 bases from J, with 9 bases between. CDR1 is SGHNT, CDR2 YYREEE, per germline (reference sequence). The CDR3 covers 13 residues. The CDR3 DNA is TGTGCCAGCAGCTTCAGGGGTGGCACTGAAGCTTTCTTT. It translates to CASSFRGGTEAFF. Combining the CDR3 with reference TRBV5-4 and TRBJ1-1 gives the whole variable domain ETGVTQSPTHLIKTRGQQVTLRCSSQSGHNTVSWYQQALGQGPQFIFQYYREEENGRGNFPPRFSGLQFPNYSSELNVNALELDDSALYLCASSFRGGTEAFFGQGTRLTVV.

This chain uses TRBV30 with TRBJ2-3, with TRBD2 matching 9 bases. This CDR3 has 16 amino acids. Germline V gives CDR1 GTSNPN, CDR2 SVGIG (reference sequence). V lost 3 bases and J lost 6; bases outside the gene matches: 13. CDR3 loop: CAWSPNRGLASDTQYF. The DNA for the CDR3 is TGTGCCTGGAGCCCTAACAGGGGACTAGCATCTGATACGCAGTATTTT.

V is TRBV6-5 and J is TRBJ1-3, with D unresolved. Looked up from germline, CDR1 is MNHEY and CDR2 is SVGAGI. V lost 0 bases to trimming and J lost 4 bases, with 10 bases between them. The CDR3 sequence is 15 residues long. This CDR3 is CASSYSLTTGNTIYF. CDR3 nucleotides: TGTGCCAGCAGTTACTCGTTGACAACGGGAAACACCATATATTTT.

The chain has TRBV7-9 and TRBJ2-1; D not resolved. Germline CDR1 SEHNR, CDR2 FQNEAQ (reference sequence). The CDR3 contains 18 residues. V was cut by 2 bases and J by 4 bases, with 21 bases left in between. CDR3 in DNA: TGTGCCAGCAGCTTACGCGGAGCGCTAACCGAAACTTACAATGAGCAGTTCTTC. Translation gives CASSLRGALTETYNEQFF.